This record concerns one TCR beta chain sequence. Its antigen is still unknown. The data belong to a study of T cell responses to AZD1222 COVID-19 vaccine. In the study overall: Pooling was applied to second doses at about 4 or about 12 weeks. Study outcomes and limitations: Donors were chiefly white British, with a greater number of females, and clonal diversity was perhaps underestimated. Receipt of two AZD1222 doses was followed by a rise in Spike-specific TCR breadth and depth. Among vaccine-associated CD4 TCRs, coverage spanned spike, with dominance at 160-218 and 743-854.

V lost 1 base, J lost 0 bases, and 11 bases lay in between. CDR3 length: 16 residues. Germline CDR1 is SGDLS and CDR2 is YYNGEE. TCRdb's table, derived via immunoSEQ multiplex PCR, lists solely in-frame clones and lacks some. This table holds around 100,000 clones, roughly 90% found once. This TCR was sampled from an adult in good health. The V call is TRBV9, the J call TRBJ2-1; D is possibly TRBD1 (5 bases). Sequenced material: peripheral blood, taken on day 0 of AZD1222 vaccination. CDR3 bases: TGTGCCAGCAGCGTACAAGGGGCAAGCTCCTACAATGAGCAGTTCTTC. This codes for CASSVQGASSYNEQFF.